These T cell receptor beta chains were read from a single sample in a study of cytomegalovirus exposure and HLA in healthy donors. The repertoire was sequenced with immunoSEQ multiplex PCR; TCRdb's copy has only in-frame clones and lacks some. The listing contains 150,000 or so clones. Sequencing was performed on PBMCs. These receptor sequences come from a woman in her 50s in good health and CMV-seronegative. CDR3s include the opening cysteine and the closing phenylalanine or tryptophan. Fields, in order: V gene, J gene, D gene, CDR3 DNA, CDR3 protein. D genes are given only for firm matches.

TRBV25-1	TRBJ2-5	TRBD1	TGTGCCAGCAGTAACCGGGACAGGGGGCGAGAGACCCAGTACTTC	CASSNRDRGRETQYF
TRBV6-5	TRBJ2-5	-	TGTGCCAGCAGTTGGGACTTTCCGGGAACCAAAGAGACCCAGTACTTC	CASSWDFPGTKETQYF
TRBV15	TRBJ1-2	-	TGTGCCACCAGCAGAGAAGTGAGGCTAGAGCATAACTATGGCTACACCTTC	CATSREVRLEHNYGYTF
TRBV18	TRBJ1-2	-	TGTGCCAGCTCACCACCTGGGCAGACTAACTATGGCTACACCTTC	CASSPPGQTNYGYTF
TRBV27	TRBJ1-5	TRBD1	TGTGCCAGCAGCCTTACAGGGGGCTATAGCAATCAGCCCCAGCATTTT	CASSLTGGYSNQPQHF
TRBV19	TRBJ1-2	TRBD1	TGTGCCAGTAGTATCTCCGGGACAGGGTTTTATGGCTACACCTTC	CASSISGTGFYGYTF
TRBV28	TRBJ1-1	TRBD1	TGTGCCAGCAGGCCTACTATAGGGGGCCGGAACACTGAAGCTTTCTTT	CASRPTIGGRNTEAFF
TRBV15	TRBJ2-7	TRBD1	TGTGCCACCAGCAGGGCCCGGGACAGCTCCTACGAGCAGTACTTC	CATSRARDSSYEQYF
TRBV10-1	TRBJ2-7	TRBD1	TGCGCCAGCAGCAGGACAGGTTTGTCTTACGAGCAGTACTTC	CASSRTGLSYEQYF
TRBV5-1	TRBJ2-7	TRBD2	TGCGCCAGCAGCTTGGGGCCGCGGGAGGCTCCCAGGGAGGAGTACTTC	CASSLGPREAPREEYF
TRBV2	TRBJ2-2	-	TGTGCCAGCAGACAGGTTTCTGCCGGGGAGCTGTTTTTT	CASRQVSAGELFF
TRBV28	TRBJ1-1	-	TGTGCCAGCAGTTTCCGCCAGATGAACACTGAAGCTTTCTTT	CASSFRQMNTEAFF
TRBV4-1	TRBJ1-6	-	TGCGCCAGCAGCCAAGAGGGGCAGGGATGGTCGGAATCACCCCTCCACTTT	CASSQEGQGWSESPLHF
TRBV30	TRBJ1-2	-	TGTGCCTGGAGTGTACTAAACGCCTATGGCTACACCTTC	CAWSVLNAYGYTF
TRBV7-9	TRBJ1-1	TRBD1	TGTGCCAGCAGCCAGTGGGACAGGGGGGCCACTGAAGCTTTCTTT	CASSQWDRGATEAFF
TRBV4-2	TRBJ2-2	-	TGTGCCAGCAGCCAAGGGAGTCTTTCGGGGAACACCGGGGAGCTGTTTTTT	CASSQGSLSGNTGELFF
TRBV7-9	TRBJ2-1	TRBD2	TGTGCCAGCAGCTTCCGACTAGCGGGAGACAATGAGCAGTTCTTC	CASSFRLAGDNEQFF
TRBV29-1	TRBJ1-3	-	TGCAGCGTTGAATCGGCAGGGGTCTCTGGAAACACCATATATTTT	CSVESAGVSGNTIYF
TRBV7-2	TRBJ2-1	-	TGTGCCAGCAGCTTAGCGGGGGGGCCCTACAATGAGCAGTTCTTC	CASSLAGGPYNEQFF
TRBV30	TRBJ1-1	TRBD1	TGTGCCTGGAGTGTATTTTCAGGGGGCGCAGGGAACACTGAAGCTTTCTTT	CAWSVFSGGAGNTEAFF
TRBV19	TRBJ1-1	TRBD1	TGTGCCAGTAGTATCGGGGCAGGGGGCGACACTGAAGCTTTCTTT	CASSIGAGGDTEAFF
TRBV6-6	TRBJ1-5	-	TGTGCCAGCAGTTACCCGGATCAGCCCCAGCATTTT	CASSYPDQPQHF
TRBV6-1	TRBJ2-1	TRBD1	TGTGCCAGCAGTACCCGACAGGGCTTTTTGAATGAGCAGTTCTTC	CASSTRQGFLNEQFF
TRBV18	TRBJ1-1	-	TGTGCCAGCTCCCTGCTACTAGGCCAGGGGGAAGCTTTCTTT	CASSLLLGQGEAFF
TRBV7-2	TRBJ1-4	-	TGTGCCAGCAGTCATACAGGGACGGCTGAAAAACTGTTTTTT	CASSHTGTAEKLFF
TRBV5-1	TRBJ1-1	-	TGCGCCAGCAGCGACCCGGGAACGCTGAACACTGAAGCTTTCTTT	CASSDPGTLNTEAFF
TRBV5-5	TRBJ1-4	-	TGTGCCAGCAGCTCTCTTCAGGGAGGCATTGAAAAACTGTTTTTT	CASSSLQGGIEKLFF
TRBV7-2	TRBJ2-2	TRBD2	TGTGCCAGCAGACCAGCGGGAGCCAACACCGGGGAGCTGTTTTTT	CASRPAGANTGELFF